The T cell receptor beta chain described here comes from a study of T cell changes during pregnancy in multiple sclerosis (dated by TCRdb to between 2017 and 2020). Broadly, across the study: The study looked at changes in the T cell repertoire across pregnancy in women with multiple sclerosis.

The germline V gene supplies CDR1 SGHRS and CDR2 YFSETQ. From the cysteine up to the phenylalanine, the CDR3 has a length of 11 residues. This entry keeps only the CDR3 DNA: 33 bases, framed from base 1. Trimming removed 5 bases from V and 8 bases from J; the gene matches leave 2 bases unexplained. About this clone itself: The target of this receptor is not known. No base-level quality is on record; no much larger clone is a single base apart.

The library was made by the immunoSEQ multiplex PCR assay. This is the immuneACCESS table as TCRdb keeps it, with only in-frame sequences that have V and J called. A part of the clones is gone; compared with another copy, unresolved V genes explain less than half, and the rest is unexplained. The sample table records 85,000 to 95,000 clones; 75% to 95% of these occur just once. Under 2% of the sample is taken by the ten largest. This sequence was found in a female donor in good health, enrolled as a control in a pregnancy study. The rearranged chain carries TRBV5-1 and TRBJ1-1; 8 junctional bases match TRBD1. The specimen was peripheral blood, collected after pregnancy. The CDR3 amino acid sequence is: CASRGQGEAFF. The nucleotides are TGCGCCAGCAGAGGACAGGGCGAAGCTTTCTTT.